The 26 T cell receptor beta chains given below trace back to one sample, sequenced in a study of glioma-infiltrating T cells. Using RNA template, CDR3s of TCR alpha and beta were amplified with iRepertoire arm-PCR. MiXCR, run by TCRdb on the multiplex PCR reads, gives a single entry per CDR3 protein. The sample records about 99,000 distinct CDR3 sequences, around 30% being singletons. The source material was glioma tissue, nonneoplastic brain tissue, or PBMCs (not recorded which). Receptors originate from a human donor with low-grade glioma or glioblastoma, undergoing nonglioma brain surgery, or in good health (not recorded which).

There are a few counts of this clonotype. CDR3 residues: CASSLGRGQDTQYF. DNA of the CDR3: TGCGCCAGCAGCTTGGGTAGGGGGCAAGATACGCAGTATTTT. V and J are TRBV5-1 and TRBJ2-3; 7 bases agree with TRBD1. CDR3 length: 14 amino acids. Trimming cost V 0 bases and J 5 bases; bases outside gene matches: 3. The germline CDR1 and CDR2 sequences are SGHRS and YFSETQ.

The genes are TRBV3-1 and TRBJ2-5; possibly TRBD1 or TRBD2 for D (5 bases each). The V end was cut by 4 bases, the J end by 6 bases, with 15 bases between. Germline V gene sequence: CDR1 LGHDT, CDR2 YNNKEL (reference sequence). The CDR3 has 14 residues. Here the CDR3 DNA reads TGTGCCAGCAGCCCTCACGGGGCTGTTAAGACCCAGTACTTC. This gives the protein CASSPHGAVKTQYF.

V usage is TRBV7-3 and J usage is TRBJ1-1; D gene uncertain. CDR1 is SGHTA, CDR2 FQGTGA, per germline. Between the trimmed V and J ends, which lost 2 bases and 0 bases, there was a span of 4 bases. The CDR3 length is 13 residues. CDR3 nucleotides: TGTGCCAGCAGCTTATTAATGAACACTGAAGCTTTCTTT. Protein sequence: CASSLLMNTEAFF.

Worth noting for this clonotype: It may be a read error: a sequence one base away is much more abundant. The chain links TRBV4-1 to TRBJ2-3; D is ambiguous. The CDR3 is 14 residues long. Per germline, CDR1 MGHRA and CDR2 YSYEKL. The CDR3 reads CAGSQSVDTDTQYF. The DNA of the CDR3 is TGCGCCGGCAGCCAAAGCGTAGACACAGATACGCAGTATTTT.

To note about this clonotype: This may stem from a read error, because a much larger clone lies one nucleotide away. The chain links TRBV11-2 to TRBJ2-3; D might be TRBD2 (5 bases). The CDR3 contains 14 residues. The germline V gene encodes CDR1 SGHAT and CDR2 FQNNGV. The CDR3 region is CASSLFPGTDTPYF. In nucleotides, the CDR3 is TGTGCCAGCAGCTTATTTCCGGGAACAGATACGCCGTATTTT.

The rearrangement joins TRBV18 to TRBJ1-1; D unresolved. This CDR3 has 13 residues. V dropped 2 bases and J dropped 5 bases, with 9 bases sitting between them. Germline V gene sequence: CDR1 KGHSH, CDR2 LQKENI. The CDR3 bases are TGTGCCAGCTCACCAAGAGGGTTGACTGAAGCTTTCTTT. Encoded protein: CASSPRGLTEAFF.

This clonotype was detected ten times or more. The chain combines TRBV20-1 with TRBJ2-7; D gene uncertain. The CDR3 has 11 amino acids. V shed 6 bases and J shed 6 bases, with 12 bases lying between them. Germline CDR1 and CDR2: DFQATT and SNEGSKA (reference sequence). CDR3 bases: TGCAGTGCGGACCTAGTCGCCGAGCAGTACTTC. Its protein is CSADLVAEQYF.

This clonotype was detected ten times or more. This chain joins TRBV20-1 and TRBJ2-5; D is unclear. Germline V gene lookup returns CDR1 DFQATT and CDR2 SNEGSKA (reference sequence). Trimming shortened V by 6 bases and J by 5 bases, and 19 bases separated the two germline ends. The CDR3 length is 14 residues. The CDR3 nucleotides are TGCAGTGCCCCTAACCGGGTCCCCCGGGAGACCCAGTACTTC. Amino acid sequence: CSAPNRVPRETQYF.

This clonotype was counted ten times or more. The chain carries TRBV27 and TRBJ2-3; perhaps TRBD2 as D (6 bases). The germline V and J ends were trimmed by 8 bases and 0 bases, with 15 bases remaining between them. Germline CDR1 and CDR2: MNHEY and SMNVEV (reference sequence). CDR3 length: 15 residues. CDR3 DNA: TGTGCCAGCTTAGACCGGGACTCCAGCACAGATACGCAGTATTTT. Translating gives CASLDRDSSTDTQYF.

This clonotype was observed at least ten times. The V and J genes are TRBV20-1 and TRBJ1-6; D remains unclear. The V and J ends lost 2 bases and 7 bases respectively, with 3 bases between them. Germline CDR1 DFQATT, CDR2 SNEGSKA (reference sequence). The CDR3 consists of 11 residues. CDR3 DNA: TGCAGTGCTAGAACGAATTCACCCCTCCACTTT. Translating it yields CSARTNSPLHF.

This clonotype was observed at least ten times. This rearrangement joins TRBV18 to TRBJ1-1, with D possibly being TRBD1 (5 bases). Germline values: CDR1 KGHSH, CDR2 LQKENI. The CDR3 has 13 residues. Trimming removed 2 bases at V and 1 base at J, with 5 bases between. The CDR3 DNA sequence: TGTGCCAGCTCACCAACAGGGAACACTGAAGCTTTCTTT. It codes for CASSPTGNTEAFF. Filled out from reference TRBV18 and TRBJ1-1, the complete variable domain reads NAGVMQNPRHLVRRRGQEARLRCSPMKGHSHVYWYRQLPEEGLKFMVYLQKENIIDESGMPKERFSAEFPKEGPSILRIQQVVRGDSAAYFCASSPTGNTEAFFGQGTRLTVV.

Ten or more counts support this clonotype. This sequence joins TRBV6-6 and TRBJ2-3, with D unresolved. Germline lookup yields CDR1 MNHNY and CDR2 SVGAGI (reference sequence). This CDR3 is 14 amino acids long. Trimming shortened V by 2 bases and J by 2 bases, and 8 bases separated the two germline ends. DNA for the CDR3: TGTGCCAGCAGTTACCCCGGGTCCACAGATACGCAGTATTTT. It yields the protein CASSYPGSTDTQYF.

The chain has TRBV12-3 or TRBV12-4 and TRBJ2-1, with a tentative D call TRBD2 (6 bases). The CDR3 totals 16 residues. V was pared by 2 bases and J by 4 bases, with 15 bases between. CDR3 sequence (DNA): TGTGCCAGCAGTTTATATTCCGGGACTGGTTACAATGAGCAGTTCTTC. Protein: CASSLYSGTGYNEQFF.

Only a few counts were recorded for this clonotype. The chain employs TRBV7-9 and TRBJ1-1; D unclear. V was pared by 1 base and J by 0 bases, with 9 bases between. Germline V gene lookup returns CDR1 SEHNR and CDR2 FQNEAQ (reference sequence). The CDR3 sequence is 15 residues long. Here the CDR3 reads CASSLGETVNTEAFF. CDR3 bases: TGTGCCAGCAGCTTAGGAGAGACGGTGAACACTGAAGCTTTCTTT.

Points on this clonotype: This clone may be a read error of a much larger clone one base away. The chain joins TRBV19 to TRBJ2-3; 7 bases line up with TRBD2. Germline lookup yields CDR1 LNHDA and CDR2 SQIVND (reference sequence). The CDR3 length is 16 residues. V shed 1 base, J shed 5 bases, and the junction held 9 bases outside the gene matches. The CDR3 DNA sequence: TGTGCCAGTAGTATAGCGAGCGGGGCCCGCAAAGATACGCAGTATTTT. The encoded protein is CASSIASGARKDTQYF. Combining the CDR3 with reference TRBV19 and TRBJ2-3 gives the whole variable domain DGGITQSPKYLFRKEGQNVTLSCEQNLNHDAMYWYRQDPGQGLRLIYYSQIVNDFQKGDIAEGYSVSREKKESFPLTVTSAQKNPTAFYLCASSIASGARKDTQYFGPGTRLTVL.

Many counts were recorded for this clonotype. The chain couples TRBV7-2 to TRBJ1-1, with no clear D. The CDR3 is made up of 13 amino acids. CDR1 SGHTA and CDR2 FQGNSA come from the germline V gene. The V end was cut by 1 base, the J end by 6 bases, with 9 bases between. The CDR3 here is CASSLEESAEAFF. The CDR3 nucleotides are TGTGCCAGCAGCTTAGAAGAATCCGCTGAAGCTTTCTTT.

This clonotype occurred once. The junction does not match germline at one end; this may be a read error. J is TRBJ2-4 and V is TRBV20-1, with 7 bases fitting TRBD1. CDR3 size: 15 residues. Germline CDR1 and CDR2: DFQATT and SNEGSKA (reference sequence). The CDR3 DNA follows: TGCAGTGGTAACGACAGGGTAGGAGCCAAAAACATTAAGTACTTC. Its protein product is CSGNDRVGAKNIKYF.

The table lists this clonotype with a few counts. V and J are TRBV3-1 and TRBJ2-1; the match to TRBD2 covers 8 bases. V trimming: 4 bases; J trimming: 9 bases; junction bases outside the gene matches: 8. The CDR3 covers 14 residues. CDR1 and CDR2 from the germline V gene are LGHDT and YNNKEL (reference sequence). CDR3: CASSLTGGQLEQFF. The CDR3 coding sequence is TGTGCCAGCAGCCTAACGGGGGGGCAACTTGAGCAGTTCTTC.

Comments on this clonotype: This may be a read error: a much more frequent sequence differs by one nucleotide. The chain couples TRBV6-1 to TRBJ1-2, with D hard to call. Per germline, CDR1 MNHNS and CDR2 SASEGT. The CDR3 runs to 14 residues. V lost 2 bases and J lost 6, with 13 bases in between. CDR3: CASSEQRLGNGYTF. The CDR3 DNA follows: TGTGCCAGCAGTGAACAAAGGCTTGGGAATGGCTACACCTTC.

CDR3 in DNA: TGTGCCAGCACATACGTCCTGGGGGGGACCCAGTACTTC. This encodes CASTYVLGGTQYF. The V gene is TRBV28, the J gene TRBJ2-5, with D possibly matching TRBD2 (6 bases). Germline V gives CDR1 MDHEN, CDR2 SYDVKM. The CDR3 is 13 amino acids. V was shortened by 7 bases and J by 7 bases, with 16 bases between the two germline ends.

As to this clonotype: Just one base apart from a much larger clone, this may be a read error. The CDR3 region is CASSPLSSEAETQYF. Written as DNA, the CDR3 is TGTGCCAGCTCACCTTTGTCCTCAGAGGCCGAGACCCAGTACTTC. The chain is built from TRBV18 and TRBJ2-5, with D hard to call. Trimming removed 3 bases from V and 5 bases from J, with 16 bases in between. CDR3 length: 15 amino acids. Germline CDR1 and CDR2: KGHSH and LQKENI.

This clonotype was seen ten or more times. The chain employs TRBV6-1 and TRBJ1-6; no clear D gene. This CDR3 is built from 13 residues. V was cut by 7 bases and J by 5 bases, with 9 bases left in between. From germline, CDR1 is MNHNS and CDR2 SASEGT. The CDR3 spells CASTGRNNSPLHF. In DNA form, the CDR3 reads TGTGCCAGCACAGGACGGAATAATTCACCCCTCCACTTT.

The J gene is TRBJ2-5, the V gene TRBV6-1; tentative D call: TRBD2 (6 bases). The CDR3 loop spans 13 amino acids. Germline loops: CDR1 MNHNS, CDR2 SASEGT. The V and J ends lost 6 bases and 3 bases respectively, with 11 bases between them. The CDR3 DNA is TGTGCCAGCAGGGCTAGCGCTAAAGAGACCCAGTACTTC. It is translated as CASRASAKETQYF.

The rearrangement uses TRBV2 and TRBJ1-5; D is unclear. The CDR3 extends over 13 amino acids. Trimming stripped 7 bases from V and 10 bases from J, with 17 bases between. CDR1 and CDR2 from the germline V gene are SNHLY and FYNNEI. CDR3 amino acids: CASNAGWGNPQHF. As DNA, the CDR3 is TGTGCCAGCAATGCCGGGTGGGGTAATCCCCAGCATTTT.

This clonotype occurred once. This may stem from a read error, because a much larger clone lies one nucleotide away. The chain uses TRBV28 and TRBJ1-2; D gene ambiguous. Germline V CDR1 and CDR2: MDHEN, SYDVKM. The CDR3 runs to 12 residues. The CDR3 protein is CASSFQNFGYTF. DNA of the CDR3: TGTGCCAGCAGTTTCCAAAACTTTGGCTACACCTTC.

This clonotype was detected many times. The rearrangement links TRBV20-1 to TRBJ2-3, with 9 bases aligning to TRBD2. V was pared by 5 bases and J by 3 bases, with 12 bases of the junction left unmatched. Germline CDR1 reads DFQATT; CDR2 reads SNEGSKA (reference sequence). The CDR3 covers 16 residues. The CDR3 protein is CSAFRRERGVTDTQYF. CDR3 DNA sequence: TGCAGTGCTTTTAGGAGGGAGCGGGGGGTTACAGATACGCAGTATTTT.